This T cell receptor (beta chain) was sequenced in a study of control samples from healthy donors and cancer patients. The data were produced by immunoSEQ multiplex PCR, yet TCRdb's version contains in-frame clones alone and is incomplete. The sample lists 100,000 to 150,000 clones, 91% occurring once. Per germline, CDR1 MNHEY and CDR2 SMNVEV (reference sequence). The junction had 16 bases not matched to a gene; V was cut back by 8 bases and J by 2 bases. The CDR3 covers 18 residues. This clone showed up just a few times. The sequencing sample was made of blood. This chain connects TRBV27 to TRBJ2-2, with 8 bases that match TRBD2. This clonotype was obtained from a woman aged 18-29 years in good health. CDR3 sequence: CASQRGGLGVPNTGELFF. As DNA, the CDR3 is TGTGCCAGCCAGAGGGGGGGACTAGGCGTCCCTAACACCGGGGAGCTGTTTTTT.